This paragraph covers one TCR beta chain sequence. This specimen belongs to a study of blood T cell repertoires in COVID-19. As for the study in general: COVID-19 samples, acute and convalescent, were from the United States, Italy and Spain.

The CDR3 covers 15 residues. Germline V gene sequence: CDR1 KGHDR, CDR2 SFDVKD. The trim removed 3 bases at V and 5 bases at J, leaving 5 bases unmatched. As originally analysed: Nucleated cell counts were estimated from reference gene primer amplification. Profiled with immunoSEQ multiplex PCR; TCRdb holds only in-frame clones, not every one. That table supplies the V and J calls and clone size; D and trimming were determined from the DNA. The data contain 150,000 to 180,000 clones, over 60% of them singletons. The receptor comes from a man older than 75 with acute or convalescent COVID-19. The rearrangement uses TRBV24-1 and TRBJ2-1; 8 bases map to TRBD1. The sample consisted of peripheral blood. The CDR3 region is CATSDRTGGNNEQFF. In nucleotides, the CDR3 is TGTGCCACCAGTGATCGCACAGGGGGTAACAATGAGCAGTTCTTC.